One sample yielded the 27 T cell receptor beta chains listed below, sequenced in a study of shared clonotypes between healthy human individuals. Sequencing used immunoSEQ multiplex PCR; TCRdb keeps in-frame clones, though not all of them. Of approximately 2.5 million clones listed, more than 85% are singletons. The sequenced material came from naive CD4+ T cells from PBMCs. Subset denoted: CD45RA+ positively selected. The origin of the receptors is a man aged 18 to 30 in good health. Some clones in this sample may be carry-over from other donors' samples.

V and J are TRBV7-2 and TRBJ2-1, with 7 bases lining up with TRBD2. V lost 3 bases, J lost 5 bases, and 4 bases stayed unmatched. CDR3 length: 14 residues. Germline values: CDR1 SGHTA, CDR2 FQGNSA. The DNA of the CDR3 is TGTGCCAGCAGCTTTCGGAGCGGGGACAATGAGCAGTTCTTC. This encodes CASSFRSGDNEQFF.

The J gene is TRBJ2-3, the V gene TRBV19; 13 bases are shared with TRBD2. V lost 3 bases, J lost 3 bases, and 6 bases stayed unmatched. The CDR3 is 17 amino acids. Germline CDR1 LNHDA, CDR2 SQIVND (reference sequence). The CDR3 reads CASSIPSLAGGTDTQYF. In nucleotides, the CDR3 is TGTGCCAGTAGTATTCCGTCACTAGCGGGAGGGACAGATACGCAGTATTTT.

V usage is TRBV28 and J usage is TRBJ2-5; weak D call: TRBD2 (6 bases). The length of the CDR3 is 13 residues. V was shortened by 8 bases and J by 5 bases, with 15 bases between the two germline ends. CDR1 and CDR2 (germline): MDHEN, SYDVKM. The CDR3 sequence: CASLTSYDETQYF. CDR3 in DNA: TGTGCCAGCCTGACTAGTTATGACGAGACCCAGTACTTC.

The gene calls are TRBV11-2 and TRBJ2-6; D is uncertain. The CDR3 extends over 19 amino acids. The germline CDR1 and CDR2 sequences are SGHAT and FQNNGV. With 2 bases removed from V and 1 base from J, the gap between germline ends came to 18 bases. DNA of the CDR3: TGTGCCAGCAGCTTACGGTGGACCCTCCGTGGTTCTGGGGCCAACGTCCTGACTTTC. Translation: CASSLRWTLRGSGANVLTF.

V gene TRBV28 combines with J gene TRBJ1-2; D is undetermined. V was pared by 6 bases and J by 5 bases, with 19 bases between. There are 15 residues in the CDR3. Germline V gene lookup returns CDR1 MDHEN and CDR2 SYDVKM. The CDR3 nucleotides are TGTGCCAGCAGAACCCCTGGCGGAAAACGTTATGGCTACACCTTC. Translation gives CASRTPGGKRYGYTF.

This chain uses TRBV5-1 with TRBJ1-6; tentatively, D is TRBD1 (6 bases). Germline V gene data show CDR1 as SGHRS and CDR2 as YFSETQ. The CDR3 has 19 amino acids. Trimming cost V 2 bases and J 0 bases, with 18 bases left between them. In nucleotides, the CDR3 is TGCGCCAGCAGCTTATTCGGGGGCTCGGGGAGCTCCTATAATTCACCCCTCCACTTT. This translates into CASSLFGGSGSSYNSPLHF.

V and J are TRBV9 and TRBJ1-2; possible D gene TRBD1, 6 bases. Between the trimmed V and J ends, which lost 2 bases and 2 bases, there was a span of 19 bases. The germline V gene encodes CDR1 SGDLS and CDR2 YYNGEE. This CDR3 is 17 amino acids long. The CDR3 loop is CASSVKPGTRRNYGYTF. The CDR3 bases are TGTGCCAGCAGCGTGAAACCCGGGACAAGGAGGAACTATGGCTACACCTTC.

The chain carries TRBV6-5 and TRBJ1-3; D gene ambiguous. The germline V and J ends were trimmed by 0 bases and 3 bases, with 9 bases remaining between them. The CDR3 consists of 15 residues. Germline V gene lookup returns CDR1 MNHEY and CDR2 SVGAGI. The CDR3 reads CASSYSRQRGNTIYF. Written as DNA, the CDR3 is TGTGCCAGCAGTTACTCGCGTCAGCGTGGAAACACCATATATTTT.

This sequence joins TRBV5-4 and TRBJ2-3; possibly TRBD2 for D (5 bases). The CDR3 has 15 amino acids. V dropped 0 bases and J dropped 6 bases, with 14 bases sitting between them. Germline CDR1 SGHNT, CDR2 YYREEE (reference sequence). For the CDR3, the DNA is TGTGCCAGCAGCTTGGCCGGGGTAGTAAAGGATACGCAGTATTTT. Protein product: CASSLAGVVKDTQYF.

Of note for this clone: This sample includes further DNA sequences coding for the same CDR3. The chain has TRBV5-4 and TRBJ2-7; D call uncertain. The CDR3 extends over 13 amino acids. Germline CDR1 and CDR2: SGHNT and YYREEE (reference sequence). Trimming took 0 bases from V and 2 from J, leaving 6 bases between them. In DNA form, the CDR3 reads TGTGCCAGCAGCTTGGATGGAGCCTACGAGCAGTACTTC. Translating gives CASSLDGAYEQYF.

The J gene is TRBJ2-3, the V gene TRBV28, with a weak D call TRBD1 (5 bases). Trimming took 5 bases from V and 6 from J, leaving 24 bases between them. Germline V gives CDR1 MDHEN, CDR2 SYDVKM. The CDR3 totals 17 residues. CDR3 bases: TGTGCCAGCAGTACCGCCCCAGGGTTTATAGCACGGGATACGCAGTATTTT. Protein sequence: CASSTAPGFIARDTQYF.

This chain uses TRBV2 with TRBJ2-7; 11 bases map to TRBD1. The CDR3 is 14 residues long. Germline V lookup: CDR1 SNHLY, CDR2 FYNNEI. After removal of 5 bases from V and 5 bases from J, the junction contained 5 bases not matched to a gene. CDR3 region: CASSPGQGDHEQYF. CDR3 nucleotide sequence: TGTGCCAGCAGTCCGGGACAGGGGGACCACGAGCAGTACTTC.

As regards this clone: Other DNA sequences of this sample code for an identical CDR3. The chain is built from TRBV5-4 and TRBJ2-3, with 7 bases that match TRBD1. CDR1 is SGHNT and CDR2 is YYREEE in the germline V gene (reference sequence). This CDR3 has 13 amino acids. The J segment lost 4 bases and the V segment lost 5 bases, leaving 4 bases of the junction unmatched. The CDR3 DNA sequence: TGTGCCAGCAGTCGTACAGGGGCAGATACGCAGTATTTT. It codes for CASSRTGADTQYF.

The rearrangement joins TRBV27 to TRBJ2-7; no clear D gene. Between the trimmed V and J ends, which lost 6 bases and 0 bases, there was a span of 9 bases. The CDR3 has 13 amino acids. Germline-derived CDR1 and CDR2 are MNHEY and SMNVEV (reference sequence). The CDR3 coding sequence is TGTGCCAGCAGGGGCGGTAACTCCTACGAGCAGTACTTC. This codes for CASRGGNSYEQYF.

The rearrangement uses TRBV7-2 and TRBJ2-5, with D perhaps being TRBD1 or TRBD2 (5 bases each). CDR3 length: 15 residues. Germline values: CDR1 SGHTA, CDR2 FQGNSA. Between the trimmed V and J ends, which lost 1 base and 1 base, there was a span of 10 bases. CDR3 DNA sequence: TGTGCCAGCAGCTTAGACGGGGCCTTCCAAGAGACCCAGTACTTC. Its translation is CASSLDGAFQETQYF.

The CDR3: CASSQDLLPDGEKLFF. The DNA for the CDR3 is TGCGCCAGCAGCCAAGATCTGTTGCCGGATGGAGAAAAACTGTTTTTT. The rearrangement links TRBV4-3 to TRBJ1-4, with no clear D. Trimming cost V 0 bases and J 8 bases, with 16 bases left between them. CDR3 length: 16 amino acids. The germline V gene has CDR1 LGHNA and CDR2 YSLEER.

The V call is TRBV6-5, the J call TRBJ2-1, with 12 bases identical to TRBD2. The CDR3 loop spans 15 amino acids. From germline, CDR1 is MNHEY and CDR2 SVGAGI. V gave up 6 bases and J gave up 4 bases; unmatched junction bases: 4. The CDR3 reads CASRRLAGVYNEQFF. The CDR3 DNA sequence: TGTGCCAGCAGAAGACTAGCGGGAGTTTACAATGAGCAGTTCTTC.

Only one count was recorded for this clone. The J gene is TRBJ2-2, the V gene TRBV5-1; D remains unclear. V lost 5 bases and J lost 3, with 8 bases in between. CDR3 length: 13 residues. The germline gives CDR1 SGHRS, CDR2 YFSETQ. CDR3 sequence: CASRVFDTGELFF. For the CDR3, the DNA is TGCGCCAGCAGGGTTTTTGACACCGGGGAGCTGTTTTTT.

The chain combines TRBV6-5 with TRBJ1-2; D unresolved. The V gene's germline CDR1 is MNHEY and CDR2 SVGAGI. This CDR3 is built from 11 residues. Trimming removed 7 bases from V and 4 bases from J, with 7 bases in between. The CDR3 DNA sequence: TGTGCCAGCACCACCGGCTATGGCTACACCTTC. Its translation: CASTTGYGYTF.

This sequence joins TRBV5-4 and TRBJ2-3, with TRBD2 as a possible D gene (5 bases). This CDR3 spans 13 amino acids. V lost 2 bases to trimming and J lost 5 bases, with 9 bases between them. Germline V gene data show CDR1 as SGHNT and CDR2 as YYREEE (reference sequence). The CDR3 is CASSLELVDTQYF. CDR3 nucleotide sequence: TGTGCCAGCAGCTTAGAACTAGTAGATACGCAGTATTTT.

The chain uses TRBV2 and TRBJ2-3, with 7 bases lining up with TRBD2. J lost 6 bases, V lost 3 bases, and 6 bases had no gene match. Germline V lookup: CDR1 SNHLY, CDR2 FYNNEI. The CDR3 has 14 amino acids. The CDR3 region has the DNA TGTGCCAGCAGTGATGCTAGCGGAGCGGATACGCAGTATTTT. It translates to CASSDASGADTQYF.

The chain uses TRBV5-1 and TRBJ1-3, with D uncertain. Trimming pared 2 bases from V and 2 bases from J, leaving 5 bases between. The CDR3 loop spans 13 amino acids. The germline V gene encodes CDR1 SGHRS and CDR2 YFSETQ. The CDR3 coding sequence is TGCGCCAGCAGCTTCCAGCCTGGAAACACCATATATTTT. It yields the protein CASSFQPGNTIYF.

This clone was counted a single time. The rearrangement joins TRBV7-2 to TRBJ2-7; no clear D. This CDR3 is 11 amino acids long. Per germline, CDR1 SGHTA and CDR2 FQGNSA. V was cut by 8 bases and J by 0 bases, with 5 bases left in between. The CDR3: CASAVSYEQYF. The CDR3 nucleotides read TGTGCCAGCGCGGTCTCCTACGAGCAGTACTTC.

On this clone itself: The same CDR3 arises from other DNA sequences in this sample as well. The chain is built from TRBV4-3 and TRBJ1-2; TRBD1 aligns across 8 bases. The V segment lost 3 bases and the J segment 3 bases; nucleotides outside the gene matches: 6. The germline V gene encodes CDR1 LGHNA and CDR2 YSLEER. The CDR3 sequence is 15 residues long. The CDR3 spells CASSQVPGQDYGYTF. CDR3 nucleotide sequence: TGCGCCAGCAGCCAGGTCCCGGGACAGGACTATGGCTACACCTTC.

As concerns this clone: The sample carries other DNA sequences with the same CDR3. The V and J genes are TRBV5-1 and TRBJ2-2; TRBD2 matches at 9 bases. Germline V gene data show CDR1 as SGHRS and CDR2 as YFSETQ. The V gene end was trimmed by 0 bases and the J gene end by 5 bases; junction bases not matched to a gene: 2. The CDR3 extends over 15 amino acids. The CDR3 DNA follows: TGCGCCAGCAGCTTGGCAGCGGGAGGAACCGGGGAGCTGTTTTTT. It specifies CASSLAAGGTGELFF.

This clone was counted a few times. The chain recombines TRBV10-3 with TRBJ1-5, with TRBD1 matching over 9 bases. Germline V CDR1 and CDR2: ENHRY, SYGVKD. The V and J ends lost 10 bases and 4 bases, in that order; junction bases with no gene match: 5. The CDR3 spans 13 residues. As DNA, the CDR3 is TGTGCCAGCACAGGGGGCGTTAATCAGCCCCAGCATTTT. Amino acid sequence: CASTGGVNQPQHF.

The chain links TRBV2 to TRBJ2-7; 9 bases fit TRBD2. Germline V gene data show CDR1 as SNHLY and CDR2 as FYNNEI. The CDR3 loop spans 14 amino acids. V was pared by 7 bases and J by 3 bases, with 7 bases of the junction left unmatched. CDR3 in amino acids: CASTRRTSDYEQYF. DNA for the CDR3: TGTGCCAGCACCCGCCGGACTAGCGACTACGAGCAGTACTTC.